The present TCR beta chain was sequenced within a study of CD8+CD57+ T cells in acquired aplastic anemia. By flow cytometry, patients selected for sequencing had shown an expansion of CD8+CD57+ cells. In its sample, this clonotype was seen once. Lacking the conserved final phenylalanine or tryptophan, this CDR3 likely reflects a read error. Trimming took off 3 bases at V and 3 bases at J, with 5 bases between the two ends. The CDR3 is 12 residues long. Germline V lookup: CDR1 SEHNR, CDR2 FQNEAQ (reference sequence). CDR3 and TCR beta VDJ profiling relied on a genomic DNA template. One entry per CDR3 protein, called by TCRdb with MiXCR from the reads. Among about 120,000 distinct CDR3 sequences, under 60% were seen once, and the ten largest hold 25% to 35%.

The chain recombines TRBV7-9 with TRBJ2-5, with D uncertain. The sample was sorted CD4+, CD8+, or CD8+CD57+ T cells (not recorded which) from PBMCs. The receptor was isolated from a human donor with aplastic anemia. The CDR3 loop reads CASSFSEETQYL. The CDR3, as DNA: TGTGCCAGCAGCTTCTCCGAAGAGACCCAGTACCTC.